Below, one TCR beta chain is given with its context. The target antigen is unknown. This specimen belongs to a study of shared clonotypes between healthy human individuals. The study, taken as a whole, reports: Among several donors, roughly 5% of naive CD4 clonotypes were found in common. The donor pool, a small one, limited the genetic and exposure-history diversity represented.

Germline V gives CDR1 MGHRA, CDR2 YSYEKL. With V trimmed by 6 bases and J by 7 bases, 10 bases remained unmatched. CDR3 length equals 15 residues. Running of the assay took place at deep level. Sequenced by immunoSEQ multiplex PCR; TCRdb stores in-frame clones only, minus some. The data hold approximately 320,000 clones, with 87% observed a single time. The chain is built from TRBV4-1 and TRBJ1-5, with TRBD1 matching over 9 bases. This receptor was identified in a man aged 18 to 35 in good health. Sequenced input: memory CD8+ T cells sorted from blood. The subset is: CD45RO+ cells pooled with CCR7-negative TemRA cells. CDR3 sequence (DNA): TGCGCCAGCAGAGACACCGGGACAGGGTGGCAGCCCCAGCATTTT. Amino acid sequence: CASRDTGTGWQPQHF.